Listed here are 31 T cell receptor beta chains from one sample, sequenced in a study of post-analysis software for immune sequencing data. Sequencing libraries made from TCR beta cDNA carried unique molecular identifiers. TCRdb recomputed calls from the PCR reads with MiXCR, one row per CDR3 protein. In the table there are roughly 580,000 distinct CDR3 sequences, around 44% of which are singletons. Their target antigens are unknown. Overall study findings and caveats: Included in a set of a few TRBV segments more frequent in patients than controls were TRBV5-6, TRBV5-1 and TRBV20-1.

Input material: blood. Receptor source: a girl under 18 with multiple sclerosis.

This clonotype was seen at least ten times. The chain has TRBV12-3 or TRBV12-4 and TRBJ2-5, with 13 positions matching TRBD2. The CDR3 sequence is 16 residues long. V trimming: 5 bases; J trimming: 5 bases; junction bases outside the gene matches: 8. CDR3 sequence: CASSGLAGDPIETQYF. Here the CDR3 DNA reads TGTGCCAGCAGTGGACTAGCGGGAGACCCCATTGAGACCCAGTACTTC.

V and J are TRBV5-1 and TRBJ2-3; D is possibly TRBD2 (6 bases). CDR3 length: 13 amino acids. V was trimmed by 5 bases and J by 5 bases, leaving 12 bases between them. Germline loops: CDR1 SGHRS, CDR2 YFSETQ. This CDR3 is CASRSGVGDTQYF. CDR3 nucleotide sequence: TGCGCCAGCAGGTCGGGAGTTGGAGATACGCAGTATTTT.

This clonotype was seen a few times. In nucleotides, the CDR3 is TGTGCCGTCCGGGACAGGGATGAAGAGACCCAGTACTTC. Its protein is CAVRDRDEETQYF. The genes are TRBV27 and TRBJ2-5; 9 bases align to TRBD1. The ends lost 11 bases at V and 3 bases at J; junction bases unmatched: 7. Germline V gene data show CDR1 as MNHEY and CDR2 as SMNVEV (reference sequence). CDR3 length: 13 amino acids.

About this clonotype itself: A read error may account for a junction end that differs from germline. The chain couples TRBV28 to TRBJ2-7; D not resolved. With the DNA end fitting TRBJ2-4 better, the J assignment may be wrong. The CDR3 spans 12 residues. Looked up from germline, CDR1 is MDHEN and CDR2 is SYDVKM. Here the CDR3 DNA reads TGTGCCAGGAGTTCTATTCATGGCATTCAGTACTTC. This translates into CARSSIHGIQYF.

The table lists this clonotype with a count of one. The chain couples TRBV7-2 to TRBJ1-1; the D is unclear. With 1 base removed from V and 0 bases from J, the gap between germline ends came to 9 bases. From germline, CDR1 is SGHTA and CDR2 FQGNSA. The CDR3 runs 15 residues. The CDR3 region is CASSLGLGLNTEAFF. The CDR3 nucleotides read TGTGCCAGCAGCTTAGGTTTAGGGCTGAACACTGAAGCTTTCTTT.

The rearrangement uses TRBV12-3 or TRBV12-4 and TRBJ2-3; D remains unclear. Trimming left V 4 bases short and J 6 bases short, with 11 bases between. This CDR3 comprises 13 residues. The CDR3, as DNA: TGTGCCAGCAGTTCCCCTCTGAGGGATACGCAGTATTTT. Translating gives CASSSPLRDTQYF.

This clonotype was observed a handful of times. The chain carries TRBV20-1 and TRBJ2-7, with 9 bases that match TRBD2. V gave up 1 base and J gave up 7 bases; unmatched junction bases: 8. Looked up from germline, CDR1 is DFQATT and CDR2 is SNEGSKA (reference sequence). This CDR3 is built from 14 residues. CDR3 sequence reads: CSARGRGLAREQYF. The CDR3 nucleotides read TGCAGTGCTAGAGGACGAGGACTAGCGCGAGAGCAGTACTTC.

With regard to this clonotype: Mismatch with germline at one junction end may stem from a read error. This rearrangement joins TRBV6-5 to TRBJ2-5, with D perhaps matching TRBD2 (5 bases). This CDR3 is built from 11 residues. Germline V lookup: CDR1 MNHEY, CDR2 SVGAGI. This CDR3 reads CVSSYGGEQYF. The CDR3 DNA reads TGTGTCAGCAGTTACGGTGGGGAGCAGTACTTC.

In its sample, this clonotype was seen a few times. The chain is built from TRBV20-1 and TRBJ2-1; no definite D call. V lost 6 bases to trimming and J lost 7 bases, with 10 bases between them. The CDR3 covers 11 residues. Germline V lookup: CDR1 DFQATT, CDR2 SNEGSKA (reference sequence). CDR3 amino acids: CSAPIGNEQFF. Here the CDR3 DNA reads TGCAGTGCCCCAATAGGGAATGAGCAGTTCTTC.

The CDR3 coding sequence is TGTGCCAGCAGTTTAAGGAGCGGGGGGGGGACCCAGTACTTC. This encodes CASSLRSGGGTQYF. This sequence joins TRBV28 and TRBJ2-5; 10 bases agree with TRBD2. Trimming cost V 2 bases and J 7 bases; bases outside gene matches: 4. Germline lookup yields CDR1 MDHEN and CDR2 SYDVKM. The CDR3 length is 14 residues.

This chain connects TRBV12-3 or TRBV12-4 to TRBJ2-1; D ambiguous. The germline V and J ends were trimmed by 6 bases and 5 bases, with 11 bases remaining between them. CDR3 size: 13 residues. DNA of the CDR3: TGTGCCAGCAGCTTCTCAACAGACAATGAGCAGTTCTTC. Its translation is CASSFSTDNEQFF.

V and J are TRBV4-1 and TRBJ2-1; 8 nucleotides agree with TRBD2. Trimming removed 4 bases from V and 5 bases from J; junction bases left unmatched: 10. This CDR3 is built from 16 residues. Germline V CDR1 and CDR2: MGHRA, YSYEKL. The CDR3 nucleotides read TGCGCCAGCAGCCCATGGGGACCAGCGGGAGACAATGAGCAGTTCTTC. Translation: CASSPWGPAGDNEQFF.

This sequence joins TRBV9 and TRBJ1-2; weak D call: TRBD1 (5 bases). Germline CDR1 reads SGDLS; CDR2 reads YYNGEE. The CDR3 length is 12 residues. V dropped 3 bases and J dropped 8 bases, with 11 bases sitting between them. As DNA, the CDR3 is TGTGCCAGCAGCGCGGAGGAGGGGGGCTACACCTTC. Translation: CASSAEEGGYTF.

V and J are TRBV7-9 and TRBJ2-5; 14 bases agree with TRBD2. The CDR3 extends over 15 amino acids. The germline CDR1 and CDR2 sequences are SEHNR and FQNEAQ (reference sequence). V was pared by 5 bases and J by 4 bases, with 3 bases of the junction left unmatched. CDR3 in DNA: TGTGCCAGCAGCAACGGACTAGCGGGAGGAGAGACCCAGTACTTC. Translation: CASSNGLAGGETQYF.

This clonotype was detected once. This chain joins TRBV29-1 and TRBJ2-7, with D possibly TRBD2 on 6 matching bases. CDR1 is SQVTM, CDR2 ANQGSEA, per germline. The CDR3 runs to 14 residues. The V end was cut by 4 bases, the J end by 1 base, with 14 bases between. For the CDR3, the DNA is TGCAGCGTTGTAGGGCCCGGGGGATCCTACGAGCAGTACTTC. Protein sequence: CSVVGPGGSYEQYF.

With respect to this clonotype: A read error may account for a junction end that differs from germline. This CDR3 is CASSPRQGGGCTF. The CDR3 region has the DNA TGTGCCAGCAGTCCGAGACAGGGTGGTGGCTGCACCTTC. The chain links TRBV12-3 or TRBV12-4 to TRBJ1-2, with 7 bases aligning to TRBD1. The CDR3 has 13 amino acids.

The gene calls are TRBV19 and TRBJ2-1; a possible D gene is TRBD2 (6 bases). Germline-derived CDR1 and CDR2 are LNHDA and SQIVND (reference sequence). V gave up 3 bases and J gave up 9 bases, with 21 bases separating them. CDR3 length: 16 residues. In nucleotides, the CDR3 is TGTGCCAGTAGTATCGCCCATCGGGACTCCTACCGTGAGCAGTTCTTC. As protein: CASSIAHRDSYREQFF.

This clonotype has only a few counts. The chain carries TRBV12-3 or TRBV12-4 and TRBJ2-5; D is uncertain. The CDR3 is made up of 15 amino acids. Trimming stripped 3 bases from V and 2 bases from J, with 13 bases between. In nucleotides, the CDR3 is TGTGCCAGCAGTTTCACCAGGCTGCCTCAAGAGACCCAGTACTTC. Its translation is CASSFTRLPQETQYF.

The CDR3 loop reads CASRTRGLNEQFF. The CDR3 DNA reads as TGTGCCAGCAGGACTAGGGGTTTGAATGAGCAGTTCTTC. The chain links TRBV12-3 or TRBV12-4 to TRBJ2-1, with D maybe TRBD2 (6 bases). The length of the CDR3 is 13 residues. The germline V and J ends were trimmed by 6 bases and 7 bases, with 13 bases remaining between them.

The chain uses TRBV21-1 and TRBJ2-7; the table gives TRBD1 as D, unverified against the DNA. The DNA end is a closer match to TRBJ2-5, so the J assignment may be wrong. TRBV21-1 is an annotated pseudogene. This CDR3 is 16 amino acids long. CDR3 DNA sequence: TGTGCCAGCTCAAGGGACAGCCGTAGGAAGCCAGAGACCCAGTACTTC. Protein product: CASSRDSRRKPETQYF.

This chain uses TRBV5-5 with TRBJ1-1, with 8 positions matching TRBD1. The CDR3 covers 13 residues. The junction had 4 bases not matched to a gene; V was cut back by 2 bases and J by 7 bases. Germline-derived CDR1 and CDR2 are SGHKS and YYEKEE (reference sequence). CDR3 region: CASSLQGEIEAFF. CDR3 DNA sequence: TGTGCCAGCAGCTTACAGGGGGAAATTGAAGCTTTCTTT.

The chain employs TRBV4-1 and TRBJ1-1; D is unresolved. Germline CDR1 and CDR2: MGHRA and YSYEKL. The CDR3 extends over 13 amino acids. Trimming removed 0 bases at V and 8 bases at J, with 10 bases between. CDR3 in DNA: TGCGCCAGCAGCCAAGAAGGGATAGGAGAAGCTTTCTTT. This gives the protein CASSQEGIGEAFF.

The J gene is TRBJ2-5, the V gene TRBV12-3 or TRBV12-4, with 10 bases fitting TRBD2. V was pared by 5 bases and J by 3 bases, with 0 bases of the junction left unmatched. This CDR3 has 13 amino acids. The CDR3 is CASSGLAEETQYF. CDR3 nucleotide sequence: TGTGCCAGCAGTGGACTAGCGGAAGAGACCCAGTACTTC.

This chain links TRBV27 with TRBJ1-1; D remains unclear. The CDR3 totals 13 residues. Between the trimmed V and J ends, which lost 6 bases and 1 base, there was a span of 9 bases. From germline, CDR1 is MNHEY and CDR2 SMNVEV (reference sequence). CDR3 protein: CASRFPGNTEAFF. The CDR3 DNA is TGTGCCAGCAGATTCCCGGGGAACACTGAAGCTTTCTTT.

The chain employs TRBV12-3 or TRBV12-4 and TRBJ2-7; D is unresolved. V dropped 4 bases and J dropped 6 bases, with 7 bases sitting between them. The CDR3 contains 11 residues. CDR3 DNA: TGTGCCAGCAGTTCTACATCCGAGCAGTACTTC. This encodes CASSSTSEQYF.

The rearrangement joins TRBV12-3 or TRBV12-4 to TRBJ2-1; D remains unclear. The CDR3 contains 12 residues. The ends were cut back, 3 bases at V and 7 bases at J, with 7 bases in the middle. CDR3 in DNA: TGTGCCAGCAGTTTTCACTGGAATGAGCAGTTCTTC. Translated, it gives CASSFHWNEQFF.

The chain employs TRBV29-1 and TRBJ2-1; 9 positions match TRBD2. The ends lost 7 bases at V and 4 bases at J; junction bases unmatched: 8. The germline gives CDR1 SQVTM, CDR2 ANQGSEA. CDR3 length: 14 amino acids. CDR3 sequence (DNA): TGCAGCGATGACAAGACTAGCGGTTACAATGAGCAGTTCTTC. Amino acids: CSDDKTSGYNEQFF.

The V call is TRBV10-2, the J call TRBJ2-5, with TRBD2 matching over 7 bases. The CDR3 covers 13 residues. Unmatched junction bases numbered 10, after V lost 8 bases and J lost 7 bases. Germline V gene sequence: CDR1 WSHSY, CDR2 SAAADI. The CDR3 sequence: CASWDYRNVTQYF. The CDR3 DNA is TGCGCCAGCTGGGACTATCGAAATGTGACCCAGTACTTC.

This clonotype was detected only a few times. This sequence joins TRBV5-5 and TRBJ2-3, with 9 bases identical to TRBD2. CDR3 length: 17 amino acids. Per germline, CDR1 SGHKS and CDR2 YYEKEE (reference sequence). The junction had 10 bases not matched to a gene; V was cut back by 1 base and J by 4 bases. For the CDR3, the DNA is TGTGCCAGCAGCTTGTTGGTGGCGGGAGGGGCGGCAGATACGCAGTATTTT. It translates to CASSLLVAGGAADTQYF.

There are many counts of this clonotype. This sequence joins TRBV20-1 and TRBJ2-1, with 12 nucleotides matching TRBD2. This CDR3 has 13 amino acids. J gave up 9 bases and V 6 bases, and 6 bases lay outside the gene matches. Germline-derived CDR1 and CDR2 are DFQATT and SNEGSKA (reference sequence). This chain's CDR3 is CSAQTSGGGEQFF. The CDR3 DNA reads TGCAGTGCACAGACTAGCGGGGGAGGTGAGCAGTTCTTC.

The count of this clonotype is one. The CDR3 here is CASSITGKGTEAFF. In DNA form, the CDR3 reads TGTGCCAGCAGCATTACAGGGAAAGGCACTGAAGCTTTCTTT. The chain has TRBV5-5 and TRBJ1-1, with TRBD1 as a possible D gene (6 bases). CDR3 length: 14 amino acids. Trimming pared 4 bases from V and 4 bases from J, leaving 14 bases between. CDR1 is SGHKS, CDR2 YYEKEE, per germline (reference sequence).